Described below is a single TCR beta chain sequence and its context. This entry comes from a study of control samples from healthy donors and cancer patients. Data came from immunoSEQ multiplex PCR; TCRdb stores just in-frame clones and leaves some out. The sample holds 65,000 to 95,000 clones, approximately 89% seen once. Germline V CDR1 and CDR2: SGHTA, FQGTGA. V gave up 4 bases and J gave up 4 bases, with 11 bases separating them. CDR3 length equals 15 residues. Sequencing used blood. The chain carries TRBV7-3 and TRBJ2-6; no clear D. This receptor was obtained from a man aged 50 or older in good health. In nucleotides, the CDR3 is TGTGCCAGCAGCTCCGACGTATCCGGGGCCAACGTCCTGACTTTC. It encodes CASSSDVSGANVLTF.